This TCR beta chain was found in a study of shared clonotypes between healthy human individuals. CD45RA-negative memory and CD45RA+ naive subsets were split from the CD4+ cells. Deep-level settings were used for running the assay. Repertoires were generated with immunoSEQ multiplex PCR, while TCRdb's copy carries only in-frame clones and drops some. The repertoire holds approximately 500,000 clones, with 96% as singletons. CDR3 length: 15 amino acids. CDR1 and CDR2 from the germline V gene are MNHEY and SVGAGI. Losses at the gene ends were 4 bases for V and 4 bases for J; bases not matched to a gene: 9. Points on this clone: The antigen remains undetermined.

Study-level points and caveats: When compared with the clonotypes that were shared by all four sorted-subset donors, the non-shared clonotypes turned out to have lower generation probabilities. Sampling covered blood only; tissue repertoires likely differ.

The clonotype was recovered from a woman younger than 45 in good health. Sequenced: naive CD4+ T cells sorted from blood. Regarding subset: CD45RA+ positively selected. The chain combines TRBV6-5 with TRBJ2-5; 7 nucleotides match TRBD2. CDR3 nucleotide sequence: TGTGCCAGCAGTTCCCCTTCTCGCGGGGGAGAGACCCAGTACTTC. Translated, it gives CASSSPSRGGETQYF.